This T cell receptor (beta chain) was captured in a study of blood T cell repertoires in COVID-19. In this sample, this clone turned up a few times. This CDR3 spans 19 amino acids. V shed 5 bases and J 5 bases; nucleotides not matched to a gene: 18. In germline, CDR1 is MNHEY, CDR2 SMNVEV (reference sequence). TCRdb keeps only in-frame clones here, not all; method: immunoSEQ multiplex PCR. The top ten hold 7.5% to 9% of the sample, which has about 220,000 clones, over 70% seen once. The chain carries TRBV27 and TRBJ1-2; TRBD1 aligns across 12 bases. The sequence was obtained from a woman aged 50 to 60 with acute or convalescent COVID-19. Input material: peripheral blood. The CDR3 nucleotides read TGTGCCAGCAGTCCCATTACCTCCGGGGACAGGGGGCGCCGGTATGGCTACACCTTC. Translating gives CASSPITSGDRGRRYGYTF.